The 21 T cell receptor beta chains below all came from one sample that was sequenced in a study of cytomegalovirus exposure and HLA in healthy donors. The assay was immunoSEQ multiplex PCR, and TCRdb's table has in-frame clones only and misses some. The sample consists of some 170,000 clones, more than 75% of them appearing once. The specimen sequenced was PBMCs. The source of these receptors is a man aged 18 to 35 in good health and CMV-seropositive.

This chain uses TRBV2 with TRBJ2-5; 13 bases map to TRBD2. V lost 4 bases, J lost 5 bases, and 10 bases stayed unmatched. Germline V gives CDR1 SNHLY, CDR2 FYNNEI. The CDR3 runs to 17 residues. The CDR3 reads CASSVGTSGKFGETQYF. CDR3 in DNA: TGTGCCAGCAGTGTCGGGACTAGCGGGAAATTCGGGGAGACCCAGTACTTC.

The chain employs TRBV9 and TRBJ2-1; possibly TRBD2 for D (6 bases). Germline values: CDR1 SGDLS, CDR2 YYNGEE. This CDR3 is 14 amino acids long. Trimming removed 0 bases at V and 9 bases at J, with 13 bases between. The CDR3 sequence: CASSVDPGAGEQFF. CDR3 nucleotides: TGTGCCAGCAGCGTAGATCCGGGAGCGGGTGAGCAGTTCTTC.

The genes are TRBV7-9 and TRBJ1-2, with D possibly matching TRBD1 (6 bases). Germline V gene sequence: CDR1 SEHNR, CDR2 FQNEAQ (reference sequence). With 6 bases removed from V and 4 bases from J, the gap between germline ends came to 18 bases. The length of the CDR3 is 15 residues. The CDR3, as DNA: TGTGCCAGCAGGGGGGCTCGGGGCCCAATCTATGGCTACACCTTC. It specifies CASRGARGPIYGYTF.

The chain employs TRBV28 and TRBJ1-2; TRBD1 matches 7 bases. J lost 11 bases, V lost 6 bases, and 12 bases had no gene match. CDR1 MDHEN and CDR2 SYDVKM come from the germline V gene. The CDR3 extends over 13 amino acids. CDR3 in DNA: TGTGCCAGCAGCCGGACAGGCCATCCTCCTTACACCTTC. Translating it yields CASSRTGHPPYTF.

This chain joins TRBV7-2 and TRBJ2-1, with D hard to call. This CDR3 contains 13 residues. V was shortened by 3 bases and J by 0 bases, with 3 bases between the two germline ends. The germline V gene encodes CDR1 SGHTA and CDR2 FQGNSA. The CDR3 loop is CASSFNSYNEQFF. The CDR3 DNA reads TGTGCCAGCAGCTTTAACTCCTACAATGAGCAGTTCTTC.

This clone was recorded once. The rearrangement uses TRBV27 and TRBJ2-7; 7 nucleotides align to TRBD1. The J segment lost 4 bases and the V segment lost 5 bases, leaving 11 bases of the junction unmatched. The CDR3 is made up of 15 amino acids. The germline gives CDR1 MNHEY, CDR2 SMNVEV (reference sequence). CDR3 amino acids: CASSRTGEVRYEQYF. For the CDR3, the DNA is TGTGCCAGCAGTCGAACAGGGGAAGTACGATACGAGCAGTACTTC.

Details on this clone: One end of the junction fails to match germline, which may point to a read error. The chain uses TRBV30 and TRBJ2-5; 7 nucleotides agree with TRBD1. Germline CDR1 reads GTSNPN; CDR2 reads SVGIG (reference sequence). This CDR3 has 13 residues. As DNA, the CDR3 is TGTGCCTGGAGTGTTTCCCGACGGACAGGTTTGAACTTC. Its translation: CAWSVSRRTGLNF.

The J gene is TRBJ2-1, the V gene TRBV29-1, with TRBD1 matching 7 bases. The CDR3 covers 14 residues. Unmatched junction bases numbered 6, after V lost 2 bases and J lost 5 bases. CDR1 and CDR2 from the germline V gene are SQVTM and ANQGSEA. CDR3 nucleotides: TGCAGCGTTGAATATCAGGGGGTCCACAATGAGCAGTTCTTC. It yields the protein CSVEYQGVHNEQFF.

The rearrangement joins TRBV20-1 to TRBJ2-1; D gene ambiguous. Germline CDR1 DFQATT, CDR2 SNEGSKA (reference sequence). The CDR3 spans 11 residues. The chain's CDR3 is CGNAGSGEQFF. CDR3 bases: TGCGGAAACGCCGGTTCAGGTGAGCAGTTCTTC.

This clone was recorded only once. The rearrangement uses TRBV18 and TRBJ1-5; D call uncertain. This CDR3 has 12 amino acids. The germline V and J ends were trimmed by 2 bases and 9 bases, with 8 bases remaining between them. Germline-derived CDR1 and CDR2 are KGHSH and LQKENI. The CDR3: CASSPSPGPQHF. In DNA, the CDR3 is TGTGCCAGCTCACCAAGCCCGGGGCCCCAGCATTTT.

Here the CDR3 DNA reads TGTGCCAGTAGTATGCCGGGAGACTACGAGCAGTACTTC. As protein: CASSMPGDYEQYF. The rearrangement joins TRBV19 to TRBJ2-7; the D gene is possibly TRBD2 (6 bases). The germline CDR1 and CDR2 sequences are LNHDA and SQIVND (reference sequence). The CDR3 loop spans 13 amino acids. Trimming cost V 3 bases and J 3 bases, with 9 bases left between them.

This rearrangement joins TRBV6-5 to TRBJ2-1; 8 bases are shared with TRBD1. The CDR3 length is 12 residues. Germline lookup yields CDR1 MNHEY and CDR2 SVGAGI. V was clipped by 10 bases and J by 8 bases; unmatched bases: 7. The CDR3: CATGQGSDEQFF. CDR3 DNA: TGTGCCACCGGACAGGGTTCGGATGAGCAGTTCTTC.

This clone was counted a single time. The V and J genes are TRBV9 and TRBJ1-1, with TRBD1 as a possible D gene (5 bases). This CDR3 is built from 15 residues. In germline, CDR1 is SGDLS, CDR2 YYNGEE. Trimming cost V 0 bases and J 1 base, with 10 bases left between them. In DNA, the CDR3 is TGTGCCAGCAGCGTAGGGGGAGGGGCGAACACTGAAGCTTTCTTT. This translates into CASSVGGGANTEAFF.

The chain joins TRBV19 to TRBJ2-7; D is unresolved. V was clipped by 5 bases and J by 3 bases, with 14 bases between them. This CDR3 has 14 residues. The germline V gene has CDR1 LNHDA and CDR2 SQIVND (reference sequence). The CDR3 is CASSPQAGFYEQYF. The CDR3 nucleotides are TGTGCCAGTAGTCCCCAGGCAGGTTTCTACGAGCAGTACTTC. The whole variable domain, filled in from reference TRBV19 and TRBJ2-7, reads DGGITQSPKYLFRKEGQNVTLSCEQNLNHDAMYWYRQDPGQGLRLIYYSQIVNDFQKGDIAEGYSVSREKKESFPLTVTSAQKNPTAFYLCASSPQAGFYEQYFGPGTRLTVT.

This chain links TRBV7-6 with TRBJ2-3; D is undetermined. The germline V and J ends were trimmed by 5 bases and 2 bases, with 8 bases remaining between them. The CDR3 has 13 residues. CDR1 and CDR2 from the germline V gene are SGHVS and FNYEAQ. CDR3 nucleotide sequence: TGTGCCAGCAGCCGTACAGACACAGATACGCAGTATTTT. It yields the protein CASSRTDTDTQYF.

The rearrangement joins TRBV29-1 to TRBJ2-5, with D possibly being TRBD2 (6 bases). The CDR3 is made up of 13 amino acids. Germline-derived CDR1 and CDR2 are SQVTM and ANQGSEA. The CDR3 DNA reads as TGCAGTGGGAGGAGGACACCACAAGAGACCCAGTACTTC. Its translation is CSGRRTPQETQYF.

In its sample, this clone was seen a few times. The gene calls are TRBV4-2 and TRBJ2-7; D is perhaps TRBD1 (5 bases). The V gene lost 0 bases and the J gene lost 2 bases, with 14 bases spanning the gap. This CDR3 is 16 amino acids long. CDR1 is LGHNA, CDR2 YNFKEQ, per germline. DNA of the CDR3: TGTGCCAGCAGCCAAGATGAAGGGGCCCTAACCTACGAGCAGTACTTC. It codes for CASSQDEGALTYEQYF.

This chain connects TRBV5-1 to TRBJ2-1, with 10 nucleotides matching TRBD1. Trimming cost V 4 bases and J 7 bases; bases outside gene matches: 11. The CDR3 spans 16 residues. The germline V gene has CDR1 SGHRS and CDR2 YFSETQ. CDR3 region: CASSGGGTGEGNEQFF. The CDR3 DNA is TGCGCCAGCAGCGGGGGGGGGACAGGGGAAGGGAATGAGCAGTTCTTC.

The V and J genes are TRBV5-1 and TRBJ2-7, with D perhaps matching TRBD2 (6 bases). CDR1 SGHRS and CDR2 YFSETQ come from the germline V gene. The CDR3 extends over 14 amino acids. V shed 0 bases and J shed 5 bases, with 12 bases lying between them. The CDR3 spells CASSLARESNEQYF. CDR3 sequence (DNA): TGCGCCAGCAGCTTGGCCCGGGAGTCTAACGAGCAGTACTTC.

The chain links TRBV4-1 to TRBJ2-1; D possibly corresponds to TRBD2 (6 bases). The length of the CDR3 is 13 residues. Trimming removed 4 bases at V and 7 bases at J, with 11 bases between. CDR1 is MGHRA, CDR2 YSYEKL, per germline. The CDR3 sequence is CASSLGGWNEQFF. CDR3 coding DNA: TGCGCCAGCAGCCTCGGAGGGTGGAATGAGCAGTTCTTC.

This sequence joins TRBV7-3 and TRBJ2-1; TRBD2 is a possible D gene (5 bases). Between the trimmed V and J ends, which lost 2 bases and 5 bases, there was a span of 13 bases. CDR1 is SGHTA, CDR2 FQGTGA, per germline. This CDR3 is built from 15 residues. The CDR3 region is CASSLVSGPNNEQFF. The CDR3 DNA is TGTGCCAGCAGCTTAGTAAGCGGCCCAAACAATGAGCAGTTCTTC.